The clone carrying this T cell receptor beta chain showed up just once. This entry is derived from a study of cytomegalovirus exposure and HLA in healthy donors. Study-level background: There were over 350 genotyped donors. Of these, roughly 84% fell in the genetic ancestry cluster associated with self-reported Caucasian donors.

Donors were ostensibly healthy at sampling, although undocumented immune exposures were probable. The PCR had 60 Vbeta and 13 Jbeta primers. Original handling: Unique TCR beta chains totaled roughly 80 million in a later count, with about 11 million of them shared. TCRdb keeps only in-frame clones here, not all; method: immunoSEQ multiplex PCR. V and J calls and clone size are those listed in that table; D and trimming were worked out from the DNA. The table includes 100,000 to 150,000 clones, roughly 80% detected once. This receptor was obtained from a woman aged 35 to 49 in good health and CMV-seropositive. What was sequenced was PBMCs.

The CDR3 sequence is CASSSILSGRAGTDTQYF. The CDR3 DNA follows: TGTGCCAGCAGTTCGATACTAAGCGGGAGGGCTGGCACAGATACGCAGTATTTT. The chain carries TRBV27 and TRBJ2-3, with 10 nucleotides matching TRBD2. CDR1 is MNHEY, CDR2 SMNVEV, per germline (reference sequence). The CDR3 has 18 amino acids. The V and J ends lost 4 bases and 1 base, in that order; junction bases with no gene match: 11.